One and the same sample provided the 2 T cell receptor beta chains below, sequenced in a study of identical twins (TCRdb year 2016). The library relied on 5' RACE. TCRdb names Illumina HiSeq 2000 as the instrument used. The raw public reads went through TCRdb reprocessing: fastp at Q25, MiXCR clone calling, in-frame beta chains kept. Rows matching on CDR3 protein sequence are summarized as one entry with the most common DNA and genes. This sample gives about 900,000 distinct CDR3 sequences in total; more than 9% of them show up just once. Jointly, the top ten make up about 1.5% of the sample. These data were also reused for a study on yellow fever vaccine responses in identical twins.

The sample consisted of PBMCs. The source is a woman between 18 and 29 years old in good health.

This clonotype was observed a few times. The chain couples TRBV12-3 or TRBV12-4 to TRBJ1-2; D is possibly TRBD1 (5 bases). This CDR3 has 13 residues. Between the trimmed V and J ends, which lost 4 bases and 8 bases, there was a span of 14 bases. CDR3 in amino acids: CASSSLQGIGYTF. CDR3 bases: TGTGCCAGCAGTTCCCTCCAGGGAATCGGCTACACCTTC.

In the case of this clonotype: A read error may produce the germline difference seen at one junction end. V is TRBV20-1 and J is TRBJ2-3, with 13 bases aligning to TRBD2. Germline V gene lookup returns CDR1 DFQATT and CDR2 SNEGSKA (reference sequence). The CDR3 is 16 residues long. CDR3 coding DNA: TGCTGTGCTACTACGACTAGCGGGAGGCCCACAGATACGCAGTATTTT. Its translation: CCATTTSGRPTDTQYF.